The clone carrying this T cell receptor beta chain was found a few times. The sample belongs to a study of response to subunit inactivated influenza vaccine. CDR1 is SEHNR, CDR2 FQNEAQ, per germline (reference sequence). This CDR3 spans 17 amino acids. V lost 1 base and J 3 bases, leaving 16 bases between the germline ends. From the RT-PCR reads, TCRdb called clonotypes with MiXCR, one entry per CDR3 protein. Counted here are some 640,000 distinct CDR3 sequences, roughly 13% occurring once; the ten biggest clones make up less than 7%. This specimen was PBMCs from blood, taken roughly 15 days before vaccination. The source of this sequence is a man in his fifties who received an inactivated influenza vaccine. The chain employs TRBV7-9 and TRBJ1-3, with a weak D call TRBD1 (6 bases). The CDR3 DNA reads TGTGCCAGCAGCTTAGGTCCACAGGGAAGGATTGGAAACACCATATATTTT. Protein product: CASSLGPQGRIGNTIYF.